This T cell receptor (beta chain) is drawn from a study of blood T cell repertoires in COVID-19. Participants were aged about 18 to 90 years, lived in 20 to 30 US areas, and enrolled virtually. Participant reports of clinical history set cohort assignment. Clones were read by immunoSEQ multiplex PCR, and TCRdb kept only the in-frame ones, dropping some. This table has 300,000 or so clones, roughly 85% appearing once. This CDR3 is 14 amino acids long. The germline V and J ends were trimmed by 6 bases and 3 bases, with 12 bases remaining between them. CDR1 is MNHEY, CDR2 SVGAGI, per germline. The TCR was taken from a woman in her 30s who had recovered from COVID-19. The genes are TRBV6-5 and TRBJ1-5, with D hard to call. Sequencing was carried out using PBMCs or T cells enriched from blood (not recorded which). CDR3 loop: CASSTGIANQPQHF. The CDR3 bases are TGTGCCAGCAGCACCGGGATTGCCAATCAGCCCCAGCATTTT.